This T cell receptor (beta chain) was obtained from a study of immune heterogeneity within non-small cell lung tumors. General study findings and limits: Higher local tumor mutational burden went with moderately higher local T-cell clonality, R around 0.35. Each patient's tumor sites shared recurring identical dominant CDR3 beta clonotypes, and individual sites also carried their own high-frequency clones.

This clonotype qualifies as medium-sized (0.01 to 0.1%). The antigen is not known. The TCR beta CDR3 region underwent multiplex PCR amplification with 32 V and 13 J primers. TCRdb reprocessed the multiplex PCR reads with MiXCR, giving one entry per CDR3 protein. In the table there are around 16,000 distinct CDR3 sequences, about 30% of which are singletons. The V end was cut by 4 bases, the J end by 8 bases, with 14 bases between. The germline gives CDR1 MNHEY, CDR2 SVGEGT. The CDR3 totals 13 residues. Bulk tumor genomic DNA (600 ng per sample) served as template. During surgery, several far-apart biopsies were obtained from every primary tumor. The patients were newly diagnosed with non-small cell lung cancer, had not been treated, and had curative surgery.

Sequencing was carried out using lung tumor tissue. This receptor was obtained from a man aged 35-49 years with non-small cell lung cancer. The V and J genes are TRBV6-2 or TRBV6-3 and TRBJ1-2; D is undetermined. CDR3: CASSFWMTGGYTF. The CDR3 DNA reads TGTGCCAGCAGTTTCTGGATGACTGGCGGCTACACCTTC.